This T cell receptor (beta chain) came from a study of T cell responses to AZD1222 COVID-19 vaccine. Regarding this clone: The antigen is unknown.

Using immunoSEQ multiplex PCR, the repertoire was profiled, and TCRdb retains in-frame clones only, with some absent. This table has about 150,000 clones, about 90% appearing once. Whole-study results and caveats: With dominance at 160-218 and 743-854, vaccine-associated CD4 TCRs spanned spike. Donors in the cohort were predominantly white British and more often female, and clonal diversity was possibly underestimated. Without day 14 samples, only post-peak T cell repertoires were studied.

V was pared by 2 bases and J by 7 bases, with 16 bases between. The CDR3 totals 14 residues. Germline V gives CDR1 SGHKS, CDR2 YYEKEE (reference sequence). V is TRBV5-5 and J is TRBJ2-7, with D perhaps matching TRBD2 (6 bases). Sequences were derived from peripheral blood, sampled on day 0 of MenACWY control vaccination. This clonotype was sampled from an adult in good health. In nucleotides, the CDR3 is TGTGCCAGCAGCTTCGGGACTCCCATGCAGGAGCAGTACGTC. Its protein product is CASSFGTPMQEQYV.